Described below is a single T cell receptor beta chain sequence and its context. Its binding antigen is unknown. It has no much larger one-base neighbor in the sample; base qualities were not kept. The immunoSEQ Assay, a bias-controlled multiplex PCR, was used to amplify TCRbeta CDR3 regions from genomic DNA. In the source study's methods: The number of nucleated cells in each sample was estimated by amplification of reference gene primers within the assay. Sequence reads were collapsed and filtered to measure the absolute abundance of every unique TCRbeta CDR3 rearrangement. For each sample, productive Simpson clonality was calculated by taking the square root of Simpson's diversity index across productive rearrangements. TCRdb took over this immuneACCESS table, retaining in-frame rearrangements with V and J assigned. Such tables are incomplete; in checked studies, under half of the missing clones stem from an unresolved V gene, and the remainder is unexplained. The V and J calls and clone size are taken from that table; D and trimming were inferred from the DNA. This sample is represented by 250,000 or so clones; around 90% of them were singletons. In total, the top ten clones hold 0.85% to 0.9% of the sample.

Reading from cysteine to phenylalanine, the CDR3 counts 13 amino acids. The entry retains the CDR3 DNA only, 39 bases that are in frame from base 1. Trimming takes 7 bases from V and 2 bases from J, and the germline ends sit 10 bases apart. Based on the germline V gene (reference sequence), the CDR1 and CDR2 sequences are LNHDA and SQIVND. Participants in the prospective study were aged roughly 18 to 100 years, lived in about two dozen United States geographic areas, and enrolled through a virtual design. In the prospective study, participants were assigned to cohorts based on the clinical history participants reported in a screening survey and a study questionnaire. Exposed participants had been in contact with someone with a PCR-confirmed or clinician-diagnosed COVID-19 case within 2 weeks of study entry. Mobile phlebotomists in the prospective study collected whole blood, serum and a nasopharyngeal or oropharyngeal swab from every participant. Additional blood draws and questionnaires over a 2-month period could optionally be provided by prospective study participants. Blood samples from the prospective study were shipped frozen or at room temperature prior to DNA extraction.

The sample originates from a study of blood T cell repertoires in COVID-19 (dated by TCRdb to the early 2020s). Study-level background: The collaborator samples originated in the United States, Italy and Spain and spanned the acute and convalescent phases of COVID-19. The repertoires were released in a freely available public database meant as a resource for research on the immune response to SARS-CoV-2. Where HLA class I and class II types were available, the types were taken from metadata supplied by the sample provider, not from assay-based typing. The prospective study material was composed of cDNA or gDNA derived from T cells, B-cell-depleted T cells, or PBMCs. The samples were drawn from the first 160 participants of the ongoing ImmuneRACE study and from under 1,500 subjects provided by 6 global collaborators. The sample metadata nearly always contained a de-identified subject ID, COVID-19 status, age in years and sex. Subjects who had been exposed to COVID-19, were actively infected with it, or had recovered from it provided the deeply sampled blood TCRbeta repertoires that made up the dataset.

Beyond this particular receptor, the publication reports: How much clinical and demographic metadata was included differed by source and by participant, and the metadata was provided uncurated.

Sequencing was carried out using PBMCs or T cells enriched from blood (not recorded which). The chain links TRBV19 with TRBJ2-3; a weak D assignment points to TRBD1 (6 bases agree). The source of this sequence is a man between 50 and 59 years old who had been exposed to COVID-19. The CDR3 protein sequence reads: CASTRGNTDTQYF. The nucleotides are TGTGCCAGTACGAGGGGGAACACAGATACGCAGTATTTT.